One and the same sample provided the 26 T cell receptor beta chains below, sequenced in a study of cytomegalovirus exposure and HLA in healthy donors. The PCR employed 60 Vbeta primers together with 13 Jbeta primers. Libraries were prepared by immunoSEQ multiplex PCR; TCRdb keeps only in-frame clonotypes and omits some of them. The top ten clones hold under 2% of a sample with about 160,000 clones, about 80% of them seen once. Source material: PBMCs. The receptors stem from a middle-aged man in good health and CMV-seronegative.

This sequence joins TRBV18 and TRBJ1-5; TRBD1 aligns across 8 bases. The CDR3 is made up of 14 amino acids. Germline V CDR1 and CDR2: KGHSH, LQKENI. V lost 4 bases, J lost 7 bases, and 6 bases stayed unmatched. This CDR3 reads CASSRQQGDQPQHF. CDR3 coding DNA: TGTGCCAGCTCACGACAACAGGGGGACCAGCCCCAGCATTTT.

V and J are TRBV21-1 and TRBJ1-5. TRBV21-1 is shown as a pseudogene. The CDR3 contains 13 residues. The CDR3 is CASSKPSHQPQHF. The DNA for the CDR3 is TGTGCCAGCAGCAAACCTTCTCATCAGCCCCAGCATTTT.

V and J are TRBV2 and TRBJ1-1, with D perhaps TRBD1 (5 bases). Trimming left V 6 bases short and J 2 bases short, with 13 bases between. Germline CDR1 SNHLY, CDR2 FYNNEI. The CDR3 contains 14 residues. The CDR3 is CASSTEQDNTEAFF. CDR3 sequence (DNA): TGTGCCAGCAGCACCGAACAGGATAACACTGAAGCTTTCTTT.

The gene calls are TRBV27 and TRBJ2-6; 7 nucleotides align to TRBD2. The V gene end was trimmed by 9 bases and the J gene end by 0 bases; junction bases not matched to a gene: 11. CDR3 length equals 17 residues. Looked up from germline, CDR1 is MNHEY and CDR2 is SMNVEV (reference sequence). CDR3 amino acids: CARGRAGNISGANVLTF. The CDR3, as DNA: TGTGCCAGGGGTAGAGCGGGGAACATCTCTGGGGCCAACGTCCTGACTTTC.

V and J are TRBV6-1 and TRBJ2-1; D may be TRBD1 (5 bases). The germline gives CDR1 MNHNS, CDR2 SASEGT. Deletions cut 6 bases from V and 4 bases from J, with 7 bases between. CDR3 length: 12 residues. For the CDR3, the DNA is TGTGCCAGCAGAAAGGGGTACAATGAGCAGTTCTTC. This codes for CASRKGYNEQFF.

This clone was recorded only once. The chain couples TRBV5-1 to TRBJ1-6; D ambiguous. Germline V gene lookup returns CDR1 SGHRS and CDR2 YFSETQ. Trimming removed 0 bases from V and 1 base from J, with 5 bases in between. The CDR3 is 15 residues long. The CDR3 protein is CASSLALSYNSPLHF. The CDR3 region has the DNA TGCGCCAGCAGCTTGGCCTTATCCTATAATTCACCCCTCCACTTT.

The chain has TRBV30 and TRBJ2-6, with D uncertain. The germline V gene has CDR1 GTSNPN and CDR2 SVGIG (reference sequence). The CDR3 has 14 residues. The V end lost 3 bases, the J end lost 3 bases, and 9 bases lay between the germline ends. In DNA form, the CDR3 reads TGTGCCTGGAGCGCGACGGGTGGGGCCAACGTCCTGACTTTC. It yields the protein CAWSATGGANVLTF.

This clone was detected only once. The genes are TRBV7-3 and TRBJ2-1, with TRBD1 matching 10 bases. The V gene's germline CDR1 is SGHTA and CDR2 FQGTGA. Trimming took 3 bases from V and 8 from J; bases not matched to a gene: 7. This CDR3 has 15 amino acids. CDR3 in DNA: TGTGCCAGCAGCTTGATCGGGACAGGGGTCGATGAGCAGTTCTTC. Translating it yields CASSLIGTGVDEQFF.

The gene calls are TRBV29-1 and TRBJ2-1; the D gene is possibly TRBD1 (6 bases). Trimming left V 0 bases short and J 12 bases short, with 15 bases between. CDR3 length: 13 residues. Germline lookup yields CDR1 SQVTM and CDR2 ANQGSEA. Written as DNA, the CDR3 is TGCAGCGTTGAAGAGGGCAGGGGTTCAGGGCAGTTCTTC. Translation gives CSVEEGRGSGQFF.

Details on this clone: An end of the junction does not agree with germline; a read error may underlie this. The chain combines TRBV6-1 with TRBJ2-6; the D gene is possibly TRBD1 (5 bases). The CDR3 is 15 residues long. Germline V CDR1 and CDR2: MNHNS, SASEGT. In DNA form, the CDR3 reads TGTGCCAGCAGTGAACAGGGCTCTGGGGCCAACGGCCTGACTTTC. This sequence encodes CASSEQGSGANGLTF.

V is TRBV2 and J is TRBJ2-1, with D hard to call. Germline V gene sequence: CDR1 SNHLY, CDR2 FYNNEI. The CDR3 runs to 15 residues. V shed 7 bases and J shed 0 bases, with 13 bases lying between them. The DNA for the CDR3 is TGTGCCAGCACTCCGAGGAAGAGCTCCTACAATGAGCAGTTCTTC. It specifies CASTPRKSSYNEQFF.

A single count supports this clone. The chain links TRBV5-1 to TRBJ1-1, with D perhaps TRBD1 (5 bases). Germline V gives CDR1 SGHRS, CDR2 YFSETQ. Between the trimmed V and J ends, which lost 4 bases and 1 base, there was a span of 17 bases. This CDR3 is 16 amino acids long. The CDR3 region is CASSHHRSFGNTEAFF. The CDR3 bases are TGCGCCAGCAGCCATCACAGGTCTTTTGGGAACACTGAAGCTTTCTTT.

The chain uses TRBV27 and TRBJ2-7, with TRBD1 identical over 8 bases. With 5 bases clipped from V and 0 bases from J, the junction kept 15 bases outside the gene matches. The CDR3 loop spans 18 amino acids. From germline, CDR1 is MNHEY and CDR2 SMNVEV (reference sequence). CDR3 region: CASSERGQGTGDSYEQYF. CDR3 bases: TGTGCCAGCAGTGAAAGAGGACAGGGAACGGGAGACTCCTACGAGCAGTACTTC.

The chain is built from TRBV5-1 and TRBJ2-3, with D possibly matching TRBD2 (6 bases). V lost 3 bases and J 0 bases, leaving 8 bases between the germline ends. Germline V lookup: CDR1 SGHRS, CDR2 YFSETQ. The CDR3 loop spans 14 amino acids. The CDR3 coding sequence is TGCGCCAGCAGCTCGGGGGAGAGCACAGATACGCAGTATTTT. This sequence encodes CASSSGESTDTQYF.

The V and J genes are TRBV19 and TRBJ1-1; weak D call: TRBD1 (5 bases). Germline-derived CDR1 and CDR2 are LNHDA and SQIVND (reference sequence). V was clipped by 3 bases and J by 4 bases, with 9 bases between them. This CDR3 spans 13 amino acids. CDR3 loop: CASSIVGGTEAFF. DNA for the CDR3: TGTGCCAGTAGTATCGTGGGGGGCACTGAAGCTTTCTTT.

The chain has TRBV10-3 and TRBJ2-1, with 12 bases fitting TRBD2. The V segment lost 7 bases and the J segment 7 bases; nucleotides outside the gene matches: 8. Germline V gene lookup returns CDR1 ENHRY and CDR2 SYGVKD. This CDR3 contains 15 residues. The CDR3 DNA reads TGTGCCATCACTTTCTCGACTAGCGGGAGAAATGAGCAGTTCTTC. As protein: CAITFSTSGRNEQFF.

The chain combines TRBV6-5 with TRBJ2-5; weak D call: TRBD2 (5 bases). The germline V and J ends were trimmed by 6 bases and 5 bases, with 13 bases remaining between them. Germline-derived CDR1 and CDR2 are MNHEY and SVGAGI. The CDR3 spans 13 residues. Here the CDR3 DNA reads TGTGCCAGCAGGCTCGGGATGAGGGAGACCCAGTACTTC. Amino acids: CASRLGMRETQYF.

This clone was observed a few times. V is TRBV2 and J is TRBJ1-5, with 7 bases matching TRBD1. The CDR3 is 14 residues long. Germline loops: CDR1 SNHLY, CDR2 FYNNEI. The V gene end was trimmed by 7 bases and the J gene end by 1 base; junction bases not matched to a gene: 4. The CDR3 bases are TGTGCCAGCAACTTCAGGGGGAGCAATCAGCCCCAGCATTTT. Translated, it gives CASNFRGSNQPQHF.

The chain has TRBV5-4 and TRBJ1-2; TRBD1 is a possible D gene (6 bases). This CDR3 region has 13 residues. Per the germline V gene, CDR1 is SGHNT and CDR2 is YYREEE (reference sequence). The V and J ends lost 5 bases and 9 bases respectively, with 17 bases between them. The CDR3, as DNA: TGTGCCAGCAGATTAGGGTTGGGGGGGCGCTACACCTTC. Translation gives CASRLGLGGRYTF.

The chain recombines TRBV4-1 with TRBJ2-3, with TRBD1 matching 11 bases. V gave up 4 bases and J gave up 5 bases; unmatched junction bases: 8. CDR3 size: 16 residues. Germline V lookup: CDR1 MGHRA, CDR2 YSYEKL. CDR3 region: CASSRRWGQGEDTQYF. Written as DNA, the CDR3 is TGCGCCAGCAGCCGGAGATGGGGACAGGGGGAAGATACGCAGTATTTT.

This chain links TRBV18 with TRBJ1-2; D gene unclear. The CDR3 has 14 amino acids. The germline V and J ends were trimmed by 3 bases and 2 bases, with 10 bases remaining between them. CDR1 is KGHSH, CDR2 LQKENI, per germline. CDR3 in DNA: TGTGCCAGCTCACCGGGTAGGAGGAACTATGGCTACACCTTC. Amino acid sequence: CASSPGRRNYGYTF.

The gene calls are TRBV27 and TRBJ2-7; 7 nucleotides line up with TRBD2. The V gene end was trimmed by 5 bases and the J gene end by 7 bases; junction bases not matched to a gene: 11. Germline V gene sequence: CDR1 MNHEY, CDR2 SMNVEV (reference sequence). The CDR3 consists of 14 residues. The CDR3 sequence is CASSPPGGAGEQYF. CDR3 DNA sequence: TGTGCCAGCAGTCCCCCGGGCGGAGCGGGGGAGCAGTACTTC.

The chain links TRBV2 to TRBJ2-7, with a possible D match to TRBD1 (6 bases). CDR3 size: 16 residues. Trimming took off 6 bases at V and 3 bases at J, with 21 bases between the two ends. The germline V gene has CDR1 SNHLY and CDR2 FYNNEI. The CDR3 sequence is CASSKLGQRLRYEQYF. The CDR3 nucleotides are TGTGCCAGCAGCAAACTCGGACAGCGACTTCGCTACGAGCAGTACTTC.

The chain has TRBV5-6 and TRBJ2-7; D may be TRBD1 (5 bases). V dropped 6 bases and J dropped 3 bases, with 13 bases sitting between them. The CDR3 is 13 residues long. Germline loops: CDR1 SGHDT, CDR2 YYEEEE. In DNA, the CDR3 is TGTGCCAGCACCCTAGGGGCTGGCTACGAGCAGTACGTC. Encoded protein: CASTLGAGYEQYV.

Notes on this clone: At one boundary the junction diverges from the germline segment, which might be a read error. The rearrangement links TRBV7-9 to TRBJ1-2, with 7 bases fitting TRBD1. CDR3 length: 15 residues. Germline loops: CDR1 SEHNR, CDR2 FQNEAQ (reference sequence). The CDR3 is CSSSLRGRGPYGYTF. CDR3 nucleotide sequence: TGTTCCAGCAGCTTGAGGGGGCGCGGTCCCTATGGCTACACCTTC.

The rearrangement links TRBV9 to TRBJ2-3; D is possibly TRBD2 (5 bases). The CDR3 runs 16 residues. Trimming removed 0 bases from V and 4 bases from J, with 15 bases in between. In germline, CDR1 is SGDLS, CDR2 YYNGEE. As DNA, the CDR3 is TGTGCCAGCAGCGTAGATTCCAAACTAGTCGCAGATACGCAGTATTTT. This sequence encodes CASSVDSKLVADTQYF.